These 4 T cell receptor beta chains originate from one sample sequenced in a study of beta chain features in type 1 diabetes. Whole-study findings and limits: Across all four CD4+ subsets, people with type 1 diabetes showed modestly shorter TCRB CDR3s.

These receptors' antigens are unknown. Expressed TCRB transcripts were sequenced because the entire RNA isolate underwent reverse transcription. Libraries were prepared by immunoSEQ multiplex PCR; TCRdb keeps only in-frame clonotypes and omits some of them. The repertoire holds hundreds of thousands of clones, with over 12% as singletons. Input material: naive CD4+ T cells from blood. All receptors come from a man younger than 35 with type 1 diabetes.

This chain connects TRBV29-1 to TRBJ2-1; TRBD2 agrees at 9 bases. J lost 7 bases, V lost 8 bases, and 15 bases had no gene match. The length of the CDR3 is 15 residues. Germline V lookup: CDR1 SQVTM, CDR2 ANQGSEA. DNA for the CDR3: TGCAGCCCCTCCGCGCGGGAGGGCAAGTGGAATGAGCAGTTCTTC. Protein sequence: CSPSAREGKWNEQFF.

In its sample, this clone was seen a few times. CDR3 DNA sequence: TGTGCCAGCAACCCAGAGGCGAACACCGGGGAGCTGTTTTTT. This codes for CASNPEANTGELFF. This chain joins TRBV2 and TRBJ2-2; D is unresolved. CDR1 is SNHLY, CDR2 FYNNEI, per germline. Trimming pared 7 bases from V and 0 bases from J, leaving 9 bases between. CDR3 length: 14 amino acids.

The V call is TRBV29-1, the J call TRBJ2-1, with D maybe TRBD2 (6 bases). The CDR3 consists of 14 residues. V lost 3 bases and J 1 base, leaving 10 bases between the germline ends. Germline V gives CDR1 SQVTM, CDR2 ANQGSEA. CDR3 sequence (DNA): TGCAGCGTTGATCGCCTAGCGTCCTACAATGAGCAGTTCTTC. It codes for CSVDRLASYNEQFF.

The CDR3 is CAISEASGENNEQFF. The CDR3 DNA sequence: TGTGCCATCAGTGAGGCTAGCGGAGAGAACAATGAGCAGTTCTTC. This rearrangement joins TRBV10-3 to TRBJ2-1, with 7 nucleotides matching TRBD2. Germline V lookup: CDR1 ENHRY, CDR2 SYGVKD. CDR3 length: 15 residues. V trimming: 2 bases; J trimming: 5 bases; junction bases outside the gene matches: 6.